This T cell receptor beta chain was obtained from a study of identical twins. The CDR3 spans 15 residues. J lost 4 bases, V lost 4 bases, and 9 bases had no gene match. The table lists this clonotype with a few counts. Its antigen is as yet unknown. Broader study findings: Invariant MAIT and iNKT cells could partly confound zero-insertion analyses.

TCRdb reprocessed the 5' RACE reads via MiXCR and lists one record per CDR3 protein. The repertoire has under 250,000 distinct CDR3 sequences, roughly 9.4% of them found once; the top ten carry around 5%. The chain carries TRBV12-3 or TRBV12-4 and TRBJ2-7, with TRBD2 identical over 8 bases. Material: memory (CD45RO+) T cells sorted from blood. The receptor was isolated from a young woman in good health. For the CDR3, the DNA is TGTGCCAGCAGTTCTCCTCCCTCTAGCGGGTACGAGCAGTACTTC. This gives the protein CASSSPPSSGYEQYF.